Many counts were recorded for the clone carrying this T cell receptor beta chain. Its antigen remains unknown. In germline, CDR1 is SGDLS, CDR2 YYNGEE. The CDR3 extends over 14 amino acids. Trimming removed 4 bases from V and 1 base from J, with 12 bases in between. These data come from a study of Graves' ophthalmopathy and Graves' hyperthyroidism. The stable label applied to hyperthyroidism with no ophthalmopathy within 18 months of follow-up. Notes on the study in general: In blood appeared most of the expanded thyroid clonotypes whose frequency exceeded 0.001. With a specificity of about 73% and a sensitivity of over 65%, the model predicted ophthalmopathy progression.

RNA transcripts were the source from which TCR beta CDR3 regions were amplified. First-round RT-PCR employed HTBI primers, with a second-round multiplex PCR after it. One entry per CDR3 protein, called by TCRdb with MiXCR from the multiplex PCR reads. The sample holds roughly 410,000 distinct CDR3 sequences, 15% seen once. This chain connects TRBV9 to TRBJ2-7; perhaps TRBD2 as D (6 bases). The sequenced sample was peripheral blood. The source is a woman in her late teens or twenties with stable Graves' hyperthyroidism. The CDR3 loop reads CASSPGLYSYEQYF. The CDR3 region has the DNA TGTGCCAGCAGCCCGGGACTGTATTCCTACGAGCAGTACTTC. Looking up the rest from reference TRBV9 and TRBJ2-7 gives the full variable domain: DSGVTQTPKHLITATGQRVTLRCSPRSGDLSVYWYQQSLDQGLQFLIQYYNGEERAKGNILERFSAQQFPDLHSELNLSSLELGDSALYFCASSPGLYSYEQYFGPGTRLTVT.